This T cell receptor (beta chain) derives from a study of blood T cell repertoires in COVID-19. Turning to the study itself: Both acute and convalescent COVID-19 samples were obtained from the United States, Italy and Spain. Sample material is recorded as cDNA or gDNA derived from T cells, B-cell-depleted T cells, or PBMCs.

Original data processing: The authors estimated nucleated cell counts from reference gene primer amplification. Measured with immunoSEQ multiplex PCR; TCRdb has only the in-frame clones, and not every one. V, J and clone size reflect that table, while D and trimming were determined from the DNA. This sample has nearly 55,000 clones; 78% occur once, and the top ten carry 15%. The sequence was collected from a human donor with active or convalescent COVID-19. The donor label of this sample is uncertain. The sample was peripheral blood.

CDR3 in amino acids: CAISTDRTGSPLHF. CDR3 nucleotides: TGTGCCATCAGTACCGACAGGACGGGTTCACCCCTCCACTTT. V gene TRBV10-3 combines with J gene TRBJ1-6; D is perhaps TRBD1 (6 bases). The V end lost 5 bases, the J end lost 9 bases, and 14 bases lay between the germline ends. The length of the CDR3 is 14 residues. The germline gives CDR1 ENHRY, CDR2 SYGVKD.